These T cell receptor beta chains were read from a single sample in a study of memory CD4+ T cells and cytomegalovirus serostatus. Using immunoSEQ multiplex PCR, the repertoire was profiled, and TCRdb retains in-frame clones only, with some absent. Of tens of thousands of clones listed, around 78% are singletons. Sequenced input: memory CD4+ T cells from blood. The receptors were gathered from an adult in good health and CMV-seronegative. Each CDR3 is given with its conserved first and last residue. A D gene is named only where the DNA matches it firmly. Rows may omit the clone size; those that give it use once, few, many or a size class.

v_gene,abundance,d_gene,j_gene,CDR3nt,CDR3aa
TRBV30,NA,NA,TRBJ1-6,TGTGCCTGGAGTGTACAACGGGTTATGTCACCCCTCCACTTT,CAWSVQRVMSPLHF
TRBV9,once,NA,TRBJ1-1,TGTGCCAGCAGCGTCGGGGGCAACCCGAACACTGAAGCTTTCTTT,CASSVGGNPNTEAFF
TRBV19,NA,TRBD1,TRBJ2-2,TGTGCCACCATGGACAGGGCGGGCACCGGGGAGCTGTTTTTT,CATMDRAGTGELFF
TRBV19,NA,NA,TRBJ1-5,TGTGCCAGTAGTATGGGTCCCCCAGGGCAATATAGCAATCAGCCCCAGCATTTT,CASSMGPPGQYSNQPQHF
TRBV20-1,NA,NA,TRBJ1-2,TGCAGTGCTAGTCCCCCCGGCTACACCTTC,CSASPPGYTF
TRBV6-6,NA,TRBD1,TRBJ2-6,TGTGCCAGCAGTTTAGACAGGGCCGGGGCCAACGTCTTGACTTTC,CASSLDRAGANVLTF
TRBV7-2,NA,TRBD2,TRBJ2-4,TGTGCCAGCAGCTTAGCCCCAACGCTAGCGGGGGGGAAACTAGCCAAAAACATTCAGTACTTC,CASSLAPTLAGGKLAKNIQYF
TRBV30,NA,TRBD1,TRBJ1-1,TGTGCCTACGGGACAGGGGGGGAAACTGAAGCTTTCTTT,CAYGTGGETEAFF
TRBV9,NA,TRBD2,TRBJ2-5,TGTGCCAGCAGCGTAGGGACTAGCGGGTCTCAAGAGACCCAGTACTTC,CASSVGTSGSQETQYF
TRBV6-1,NA,NA,TRBJ1-5,TGTGCCAGCAGTAACACAGCAAATCAGCCCCAGCATTTT,CASSNTANQPQHF
TRBV4-1,NA,NA,TRBJ1-1,TGCGCCAGCAGCCAAGGCGGGTATGATGGAGCTTTCTTT,CASSQGGYDGAFF
TRBV5-4,NA,NA,TRBJ2-5,TGTGCCAGCAGCTTGGCGGGGGTGGCATCCCAGTACTTC,CASSLAGVASQYF
TRBV18,NA,NA,TRBJ1-1,TGTGCCAGCTCACGGGCTTCGGGCACTGAAGCTTTCTTT,CASSRASGTEAFF
TRBV11-3,NA,TRBD1,TRBJ2-3,TGTGCCAGCAGCGCTCGACAGGGGGCTGGAGATACGCAGTATTTT,CASSARQGAGDTQYF
TRBV27,NA,NA,TRBJ1-5,TGTGCCAGCAGACTAGACAGGAATCAGCCCCAGCATTTT,CASRLDRNQPQHF
TRBV25-1,NA,NA,TRBJ2-7,TGTGCCAGCAGGGGCGTTGGAGCCTACGAGCAGTACTTC,CASRGVGAYEQYF
TRBV29-1,NA,NA,TRBJ1-3,TGCAGCGTAGCCGGGACCCCGGGGGGAAACACCATATATTTT,CSVAGTPGGNTIYF
TRBV5-1,NA,TRBD1,TRBJ2-2,TGCGCCAGCAGCTCTGCCCCTACCGGGACAGGCGACACCGGGGAGCTGTTTTTT,CASSSAPTGTGDTGELFF
TRBV30,NA,NA,TRBJ1-5,TGTGCCTGGAGCTTTCCGGCAGGGCAAGGTCAGCCCCAGCATTTT,CAWSFPAGQGQPQHF
TRBV7-8,NA,TRBD1,TRBJ1-1,TGTGCCAGCAGCTCTTCCCCGTCGGGACAGGTGAACACTGAAGCTTTCTTT,CASSSSPSGQVNTEAFF
TRBV7-8,NA,NA,TRBJ2-7,TGTGCCAGCAGCTTGGGGGTGCGGAAGTACTTC,CASSLGVRKYF
TRBV7-9,few,NA,TRBJ2-7,TGTGCCAGCAGCTTAGTATGGGATCCGGGCTACGAGCAGTACTTC,CASSLVWDPGYEQYF
TRBV5-5,NA,TRBD1,TRBJ1-2,TGTGCCAGCAGCCAGGACAGGGTTCACTATGGCTACACCTTC,CASSQDRVHYGYTF
TRBV6-4,NA,NA,TRBJ1-1,TGTGCCAGCAGTGAGGGGAGACGCACTGAAGCTTTCTTT,CASSEGRRTEAFF
TRBV19,NA,NA,TRBJ1-1,TGTGCCAGTAGTTATCGCCAGGGCGAAGCTTTCTTT,CASSYRQGEAFF
TRBV19,NA,NA,TRBJ1-2,TGTGCCACCCATACAGCTAACTATGGCTACACCTTC,CATHTANYGYTF
TRBV18,NA,NA,TRBJ2-2,TGTGCCAGCTCACTCCGCCGGGACGGTGACACCGGGGAGCTGTTTTTT,CASSLRRDGDTGELFF
TRBV2,NA,NA,TRBJ2-7,TGTGCCAGCAGCCCTACTAGAGGGCGGCGCGAGCAGTACTTC,CASSPTRGRREQYF
TRBV6-1,medium-sized,TRBD2,TRBJ2-3,TGTGCCAGCGGGACGGGAGGAGCGCAGTATTTT,CASGTGGAQYF
TRBV12-5,NA,NA,TRBJ1-1,TGTGCTAGTGGTTCAGGGCTCAACACTGAAGCTTTCTTT,CASGSGLNTEAFF
TRBV28,NA,NA,TRBJ1-1,TGTGCCAGCAGCCTAGTTAACACTGAAGCTTTCTTT,CASSLVNTEAFF
TRBV5-4,once,NA,TRBJ2-7,TGTGCCAGCAGCGTCACCACGGGAGAGCAGTACTTC,CASSVTTGEQYF
TRBV19,NA,TRBD1,TRBJ2-7,TGTGCCAGTAGGGGCCCGGGACAGGGGAGCTCCTACGAGCAGTACTTC,CASRGPGQGSSYEQYF
TRBV18,NA,TRBD1,TRBJ2-2,TGTGCCAGCTCATCCGGTACAGGGGTGAACACCGGGGAGCTGTTTTTT,CASSSGTGVNTGELFF
TRBV28,NA,NA,TRBJ1-6,TGTGCCAGCAGTTTAGCAGGGGTCAATTCACCCCTCCACTTT,CASSLAGVNSPLHF